This TCR beta chain originates from a study of cytotoxic CD8 clonotypes in ibrutinib-treated CLL (dated by TCRdb to 2020 to 2022). For the study in its entirety: The cohort had ten to twelve relapsed/refractory and more than 14 treatment-naive patients; 17 to 18 were IGHV unmutated. Cryopreserved peripheral blood mononuclear cells were obtained before treatment, at response, and at either sustained remission or disease progression. Samples averaged about 260,000 productive templates and 80,000 to 100,000 productive rearrangements. Of the approximately 86 people in the trial, 25 to 30 had longitudinal samples available. Responses were partial in around 25 patients and complete in 2; after median about 5.5 years follow-up, 14 stayed in remission and 12 progressed. Response samples were obtained after a median of approximately 12 months of treatment, with a range of roughly 6 to 36 months. General study outcomes and caveats: Public clonotypes were rare and either shrank or stayed stable during treatment, and the rise in clonality at ibrutinib response reflected expansion of private clonotypes. At ibrutinib response clonality went up, during sustained remission it held steady, and at progression it dropped back toward baseline. Baseline clonality exceeded that of age-matched healthy donors and correlated strongly with circulating CD8+ T-cell counts. Sustained-remission and progressing patients did not have matched sampling times, and lymph node repertoires were not examined.

This clone showed up just once. Its antigen is unknown. No much larger clone exists at a distance of one base, and base qualities are not known. A MiSeq instrument was used for deep resolution sequencing, which targeted depths ranging from 1 in 1 million up to 1 in 200,000 T cells, with coverage averaging 10x for each clonotype. The immunoSEQ hsTCRB Kit was used to generate the TCR beta libraries. The source study handled its data this way. The data were analyzed with ImmunoSEQ Analyzer and ImmunoSEQ Data Assistant, and V, D and J gene assignments followed IMGT definitions. Clonality was computed as one minus normalized Shannon entropy of productive rearrangement frequencies, ranging from 0 to 1. Only overrepresented clonotypes making up at least 0.05% of each patient's repertoire were included in the public clonotype analysis. Some twelve repertoires from age-matched healthy donors, obtained from immuneACCESS, served as clonality controls. In its TCRdb copy, this immuneACCESS table keeps in-frame sequences only and misses some clones. Where compared with another copy, unresolved V genes explain less than half of these, and the others have no known cause. D and trimming come from the DNA, and the V and J calls and clone size come from that table. This sample comprises approximately 330,000 clones, around four fifths of them detected only once. The ten largest clones take up over 5% of the sample.

For TCR beta library preparation, approximately 2 micrograms of genomic DNA were isolated from cryopreserved PBMCs. Longitudinal blood samples from CLL patients receiving ibrutinib monotherapy were subjected to high-throughput TCR beta sequencing. Patients were enrolled in a phase 2 open-label single-center ibrutinib monotherapy trial. This receptor was taken from a human donor with chronic lymphocytic leukemia. The sample here was PBMCs, taken before ibrutinib treatment.

In nucleotides, the sequence is TGTGCCTGGAATAGCGGGCTCTCTGGAAACACCATATATTTT. The resulting protein is CAWNSGLSGNTIYF. The V and J genes are TRBV30 and TRBJ1-3, with no reliable assignment of the D segment. Deletion took 4 bases off V and 0 bases off J, with a span of 10 bases between the germline ends. CDR1 and CDR2 (GTSNPN, SVGIG) derive from the germline V gene (reference sequence). The CDR3 runs 14 residues from the cysteine to the phenylalanine. CDR3 DNA is the only sequence kept; it has 42 bases, read in frame from the first base.